A single sample gave rise to the 18 T cell receptor beta chains below, sequenced in a study of T cells in Graves' hyperthyroidism and ophthalmopathy. TCR beta CDR3 regions were amplified from RNA. The HTBI primer set served for first-round RT-PCR of the TCR CDR3. TCRdb analysed the multiplex PCR reads with MiXCR anew, one entry per CDR3 protein. The table shows approximately 400,000 distinct CDR3 sequences, with about a fifth occurring only once. The sequenced sample consisted of blood. The receptors stem from a young man with Graves' ophthalmopathy.

The J gene is TRBJ1-5, the V gene TRBV28, with D perhaps matching TRBD1 (6 bases). The V end was cut by 5 bases, the J end by 2 bases, with 13 bases between. The CDR3 extends over 15 amino acids. Germline CDR1 and CDR2: MDHEN and SYDVKM. CDR3 in DNA: TGTGCCAGCAGTCCAACAGGGTATGGCAATCAGCCCCAGCATTTT. The encoded protein is CASSPTGYGNQPQHF.

CDR3: CASSQETPARYEQYF. CDR3 coding DNA: TGCGCCAGCAGCCAAGAAACCCCGGCTAGGTACGAGCAGTACTTC. V is TRBV4-1 and J is TRBJ2-7; no clear D gene. Trimming removed 0 bases at V and 4 bases at J, with 13 bases between. The germline V gene has CDR1 MGHRA and CDR2 YSYEKL. The CDR3 extends over 15 amino acids.

This clonotype was seen more than once but under ten times. V is TRBV7-9 and J is TRBJ1-2; TRBD1 aligns across 7 bases. Looked up from germline, CDR1 is SEHNR and CDR2 is FQNEAQ (reference sequence). V trimming: 4 bases; J trimming: 7 bases; junction bases outside the gene matches: 6. This CDR3 spans 13 amino acids. The CDR3: CASSSGQRRGYTF. CDR3 DNA sequence: TGTGCCAGCAGCTCGGGACAGCGTCGTGGCTACACCTTC.

This clonotype was seen at least ten times. Written as DNA, the CDR3 is TGTGCCAGCAGAGGGGAATTGAACTATGGCTACACCTTC. This encodes CASRGELNYGYTF. The V gene is TRBV11-2, the J gene TRBJ1-2; perhaps TRBD1 as D (5 bases). Germline V gene sequence: CDR1 SGHAT, CDR2 FQNNGV. There are 13 residues in the CDR3. The V end lost 6 bases, the J end lost 2 bases, and 10 bases lay between the germline ends.

The gene calls are TRBV25-1 and TRBJ1-1; D is ambiguous. This CDR3 is 15 amino acids long. The germline V and J ends were trimmed by 3 bases and 3 bases, with 14 bases remaining between them. The germline V gene encodes CDR1 MGHDK and CDR2 SYGVNS. DNA of the CDR3: TGTGCCAGCAGTGACCGTGGGATGCGCGACACTGAAGCTTTCTTT. It specifies CASSDRGMRDTEAFF.

At least ten counts were recorded for this clonotype. The V and J genes are TRBV4-1 and TRBJ2-3, with 7 bases identical to TRBD1. CDR1 is MGHRA and CDR2 is YSYEKL in the germline V gene. The ends lost 2 bases at V and 1 base at J; junction bases unmatched: 3. CDR3 length equals 15 residues. The CDR3 loop reads CASSQSGQGTDTQYF. The DNA of the CDR3 is TGCGCCAGCAGCCAAAGTGGACAGGGCACAGATACGCAGTATTTT.

This rearrangement joins TRBV7-9 to TRBJ1-6; possible D gene TRBD1, 5 bases. The CDR3 consists of 15 residues. Deletions cut 0 bases from V and 7 bases from J, with 10 bases between. Germline CDR1 reads SEHNR; CDR2 reads FQNEAQ (reference sequence). The CDR3 loop reads CASSLAGGGNSPLHF. CDR3 DNA: TGTGCCAGCAGCTTAGCGGGGGGAGGGAATTCACCCCTCCACTTT.

This clonotype has ten or more counts. The rearrangement uses TRBV11-2 and TRBJ1-1; D is uncertain. Germline CDR1 is SGHAT and CDR2 is FQNNGV. Trimming pared 5 bases from V and 6 bases from J, leaving 16 bases between. CDR3 length equals 14 residues. CDR3 loop: CASSGSWQDAEAFF. CDR3 coding DNA: TGTGCCAGCAGCGGGAGTTGGCAGGACGCTGAAGCTTTCTTT.

V and J are TRBV20-1 and TRBJ2-1; D is unclear. CDR1 is DFQATT and CDR2 is SNEGSKA in the germline V gene (reference sequence). The CDR3 length is 12 residues. The V end was cut by 2 bases, the J end by 4 bases, with 6 bases between. The CDR3 loop is CSARTEYNEQFF. CDR3 DNA sequence: TGCAGTGCTAGAACGGAGTACAATGAGCAGTTCTTC.

In this sample, this clonotype turned up many times. The chain joins TRBV11-2 to TRBJ2-1; TRBD2 matches 7 bases. The ends lost 1 base at V and 9 bases at J; junction bases unmatched: 12. The CDR3 contains 16 residues. CDR1 SGHAT and CDR2 FQNNGV come from the germline V gene. The CDR3 loop reads CASSLGHRRDYAEQFF. CDR3 nucleotides: TGTGCCAGCAGCTTAGGTCATAGGAGGGACTATGCTGAGCAGTTCTTC.

This clonotype was recorded a few times. Possible read error: a much larger clone is one base away. The CDR3 here is CASSSKPQGIGTEAFF. CDR3 nucleotides: TGTGCCAGCAGCTCCAAGCCTCAGGGGATCGGGACTGAAGCTTTCTTT. This chain uses TRBV2 with TRBJ1-1; D may be TRBD1 (6 bases). V dropped 6 bases and J dropped 5 bases, with 22 bases sitting between them. CDR1 is SNHLY and CDR2 is FYNNEI in the germline V gene. CDR3 length: 16 residues.

This clonotype was detected a few times. The rearrangement links TRBV2 to TRBJ2-6; no clear D. The CDR3 totals 17 residues. Trimming stripped 5 bases from V and 1 base from J, with 15 bases between. CDR1 is SNHLY, CDR2 FYNNEI, per germline. The CDR3, as DNA: TGTGCCAGCAGTTCCCAAGGGATCTTGTCTGGGGCCAACGTCCTGACTTTC. It encodes CASSSQGILSGANVLTF.

The J gene is TRBJ1-1, the V gene TRBV15; TRBD1 might be the D (5 bases). CDR1 is LNHNV and CDR2 is YYDKDF in the germline V gene (reference sequence). Between the trimmed V and J ends, which lost 2 bases and 5 bases, there was a span of 18 bases. This CDR3 comprises 16 residues. CDR3 coding DNA: TGTGCCACCAGCAGAACTAAACCCCTAAGGGGAACTGAAGCTTTCTTT. Translated, it gives CATSRTKPLRGTEAFF.

This chain links TRBV24-1 with TRBJ2-3, with D possibly TRBD2 on 5 matching bases. Per germline, CDR1 KGHDR and CDR2 SFDVKD. The CDR3 has 16 amino acids. The V and J ends lost 5 bases and 4 bases respectively, with 18 bases between them. The DNA for the CDR3 is TGTGCCACCAGTGGAGAAGGACGGGATGTGGCAGATACGCAGTATTTT. The encoded protein is CATSGEGRDVADTQYF.

As concerns this clonotype: A much bigger clone sits one base away, suggesting this may be a read error. The chain combines TRBV12-3 or TRBV12-4 with TRBJ2-3; 10 nucleotides line up with TRBD2. CDR3 length: 18 residues. DNA of the CDR3: TGTGCCAGCAGTCCGTGGACTAGCGGACACACTAGCACAGATACGCATTATTTT. Translated: CASSPWTSGHTSTDTHYF.

This sequence joins TRBV6-1 and TRBJ1-1; 7 nucleotides match TRBD1. The CDR3 extends over 13 amino acids. J gave up 7 bases and V 5 bases, and 7 bases lay outside the gene matches. Germline V gene sequence: CDR1 MNHNS, CDR2 SASEGT. CDR3 nucleotides: TGTGCCAGCAGTAAGACAGGGAGATTTGAAGCTTTCTTT. Its protein product is CASSKTGRFEAFF.

In this sample, this clonotype turned up many times. The chain employs TRBV18 and TRBJ2-1, with D possibly matching TRBD1 (6 bases). V lost 8 bases and J lost 4, with 12 bases in between. The CDR3 loop spans 13 amino acids. Germline V lookup: CDR1 KGHSH, CDR2 LQKENI. The CDR3 DNA follows: TGTGCCAGCGGGGGCTATAGGTACAATGAGCAGTTCTTC. The encoded protein is CASGGYRYNEQFF.

This clonotype occurred many times. The chain recombines TRBV6-6 with TRBJ2-5; 7 bases match TRBD2. Looked up from germline, CDR1 is MNHNY and CDR2 is SVGAGI (reference sequence). V was clipped by 0 bases and J by 5 bases; unmatched bases: 3. The CDR3 length is 14 residues. Written as DNA, the CDR3 is TGTGCCAGCAGTTACTCGGGAGGGATTGAGACCCAGTACTTC. As protein: CASSYSGGIETQYF.